This T cell receptor beta chain was sequenced for a study of post-analysis software for immune sequencing data. The authors incorporated unique molecular identifiers into the TCR beta cDNA libraries. TCRdb recomputed calls from the PCR reads with MiXCR, one row per CDR3 protein. This table holds about 820,000 distinct CDR3 sequences, 53% found once. General study results and limits: There were several TRBV segments more frequent in patients than controls, and TRBV5-6, TRBV5-1 and TRBV20-1 were among them.

Trimming stripped 6 bases from V and 3 bases from J, with 15 bases between. CDR1 and CDR2 from the germline V gene are SGHTA and FQGNSA. The CDR3 is made up of 14 amino acids. Notes on this clonotype: As yet, its antigen is unknown.

This receptor was obtained from a girl aged 5-17 years with multiple sclerosis. Sequencing input: blood. The chain has TRBV7-2 and TRBJ2-7, with D tentatively TRBD1 (6 bases). CDR3 loop: CASSSHLDSYEQYF. CDR3 coding DNA: TGTGCCAGCAGTTCACATCTGGACAGCTACGAGCAGTACTTC.